This TCR beta chain was identified in a study of blood T cell repertoires in COVID-19. Study context: The United States, Italy and Spain were the sources of the acute and convalescent COVID-19 samples. PBMCs, B-cell-depleted T cells, or T cells were the source of the cDNA or gDNA that made up the material.

Germline CDR1 MNHEY, CDR2 SVGAGI. The length of the CDR3 is 11 residues. The V end lost 5 bases, the J end lost 4 bases, and 5 bases lay between the germline ends. As processed by the authors: Amplification of reference gene primers was used by the study to estimate nucleated cell counts. TCRdb keeps only in-frame clones here, not all; method: immunoSEQ multiplex PCR. V, J and clone size are taken as reported in that table, and D and trimming were inferred from the DNA itself. The repertoire holds 310,000 or so clones, with more than 85% as singletons. What was sequenced was peripheral blood. This clonotype was obtained from a man in his 70s with acute or convalescent COVID-19. The chain recombines TRBV6-5 with TRBJ2-5; D remains ambiguous. The CDR3 here is CASSRGETQYF. In DNA form, the CDR3 reads TGTGCCAGCAGTCGCGGAGAGACCCAGTACTTC.